A selection of T cell receptor beta chains follows, all from one sample in a study of blood T cell repertoires in COVID-19. Here immunoSEQ multiplex PCR was the method, and the copy in TCRdb shows in-frame clones only, minus some. The sample records a few hundred thousand clones, roughly 85% being singletons. Sequenced input: peripheral blood. The receptor source for this set is a man in his forties or fifties with active or convalescent COVID-19. The CDR3 runs from the conserved cysteine through the conserved F or W. Fields, in order: J gene, D gene, CDR3 length, clone size, V gene, CDR3 DNA, CDR3 protein. The D gene is left open where the match is weak. A row's size may be missing; if present it is once, few, many or a size class.

TRBJ2-1 . 16 . TRBV20-1 TGCAGTGCTAGTCAACTAGGTGGGAGGTTCTACAATGAGCAGTTCTTC CSASQLGGRFYNEQFF
TRBJ1-5 . 15 . TRBV30 TGTGCCTGGAACCAGGGACTGGGGAGCAATCAGCCCCAGCATTTT CAWNQGLGSNQPQHF
TRBJ2-7 . 11 . TRBV5-6 TGTGCCAGCAGCACCGGACAGAGGAAATACTTC CASSTGQRKYF
TRBJ2-2 . 14 . TRBV4-1 TGCGCCAGCAGCGGGGGCGGAACGGACGGGGAGCTGTTTTTT CASSGGGTDGELFF
TRBJ2-7 TRBD1 17 . TRBV5-1 TGCGCCAGCAGCTTGGAACCAGTCGGGACAGGGTTTTCCGAGCAGTACTTC CASSLEPVGTGFSEQYF
TRBJ2-3 . 13 . TRBV30 TGTGCCTGGAGTACAGCTTTCACAGATACGCAGTATTTT CAWSTAFTDTQYF
TRBJ1-1 TRBD1 15 . TRBV7-3 TGTGCCAGCAGCTTAACGCCCTCAGGGGGAGGTGAAGCTTTCTTT CASSLTPSGGGEAFF
TRBJ1-4 TRBD1 17 . TRBV19 TGTGCCAGTAGCTTCCAGGGACAGGGAACGACTAATGAAAAACTGTTTTTT CASSFQGQGTTNEKLFF
TRBJ1-6 . 17 . TRBV27 TGTGCCAGCAGAAGGGGCGGGGAAGGGATATATAATTCACCCCTCCACTTT CASRRGGEGIYNSPLHF
TRBJ2-1 . 14 . TRBV14 TGTGCCAGCAGCCAACCAGGGCAGTACAATGAGCAGTTCTTC CASSQPGQYNEQFF
TRBJ2-2 . 10 . TRBV30 TGTGCCCTTTTCGCCGGGGAGCTGTTTTTT CALFAGELFF
TRBJ2-5 . 16 . TRBV7-2 TGTGCCAGCAGCCCCGAGGGAGGACTGGGGCAAGAGACCCAGTACTTC CASSPEGGLGQETQYF
TRBJ2-1 TRBD2 15 once TRBV7-2 TGTGCCAGCCGGCGGACTAGCGGGAGCGGGAATGAGCAGTTCTTC CASRRTSGSGNEQFF
TRBJ2-7 TRBD2 13 once TRBV18 TGTGCCAGCTCACCAGGCGGGGGTGGCGAGCAGTACTTC CASSPGGGGEQYF
TRBJ1-1 TRBD1 16 . TRBV7-9 TGTGCCAGCAGCTTAGATGGGACAGGGGTAGGGACTGAAGCTTTCTTT CASSLDGTGVGTEAFF
TRBJ2-6 . 17 . TRBV7-9 TGTGCCAGCAGCTTAGGAGTAGCGGTTTCTGGGGCCAACGTCCTGACTTTC CASSLGVAVSGANVLTF
TRBJ2-1 . 15 . TRBV4-3 TGCGCCAGCAGCGGGAGGACTGGCTCCTACAATGAGCAGTTCTTC CASSGRTGSYNEQFF
TRBJ1-6 TRBD1 14 . TRBV5-6 TGTGCCAGCAGCCGGTCAGGGGGGAATTCACCCCTCCACTTT CASSRSGGNSPLHF
TRBJ2-7 . 15 . TRBV7-2 TGTGCCAGCAGCTTCTTTTCGGCGGCTGCCTACGAGCAGTACTTC CASSFFSAAAYEQYF
TRBJ1-2 . 15 . TRBV25-1 TGTGCCAGCAGTGAATCTGTCGGGGGTTGGGATGGCTACACCTTC CASSESVGGWDGYTF
TRBJ1-3 . 14 . TRBV15 TGTGCCACCAGCAGAGCAGTCTCTGGAAACACCATATATTTT CATSRAVSGNTIYF
TRBJ1-1 . 13 . TRBV12-5 TGTGCTAGTGGTTTCTGGGCGAACACTGAAGCTTTCTTT CASGFWANTEAFF
TRBJ1-2 . 15 . TRBV6-5 TGTGCCAGCAGTCAACAAGGAGCCTACTCCTATGGCTACACCTTC CASSQQGAYSYGYTF
TRBJ1-5 . 13 . TRBV18 TGTGCCAGCTCACCGCGAGGGAATCAGCCCCAGCATTTT CASSPRGNQPQHF
TRBJ2-3 . 17 . TRBV4-3 TGCGCCAGCAGCCAAGATCAAGCCGGGAGTAGCACAGATACGCAGTATTTT CASSQDQAGSSTDTQYF
TRBJ2-2 TRBD1 15 . TRBV15 TGTGCCACCAGCACAGGACAGGGAAACACCGGGGAGCTGTTTTTT CATSTGQGNTGELFF
TRBJ1-6 . 13 . TRBV12-3/TRBV12-4 TGTGCCAGCAGGGGGGCGGGGGGGACACCCCTCCACTTT CASRGAGGTPLHF
TRBJ1-6 . 17 . TRBV18 TGTGCCAGCTCACCACGAAGGACAGCGGACAATAATTCACCCCTCCACTTT CASSPRRTADNNSPLHF
TRBJ2-7 . 16 . TRBV5-1 TGCGCCAGCAGCTTGGTGGGCCCTCCATTAGACTACGAGCAGTACTTC CASSLVGPPLDYEQYF
TRBJ2-7 . 14 . TRBV27 TGTGCCAGCAGTTTCAACGGGGACTCCTACGAGCAGTACTTC CASSFNGDSYEQYF
TRBJ2-7 . 14 . TRBV6-6 TGTGCCAGCAGTTACGGGCGGGCCGACTACGAGCAGTACTTC CASSYGRADYEQYF
TRBJ1-2 TRBD1 14 . TRBV2 TGTGCCACTGACGAACTACAGGGGCGCTATGGCTACACCTTC CATDELQGRYGYTF
TRBJ2-1 TRBD2 16 . TRBV29-1 TGCAGCGTTGATCGGGCTAGCGGGATCTCCTACAATGAGCAGTTCTTC CSVDRASGISYNEQFF
TRBJ1-1 . 13 . TRBV6-5 TGTGCCAGCAGTTACGGGGGGTGGACTGAAGCTTTCTTT CASSYGGWTEAFF
TRBJ2-3 . 15 . TRBV5-5 TGTGCCTCCCGCTTGCAGGGTTATTCTTCGGATACGCAGTATTTT CASRLQGYSSDTQYF
TRBJ2-7 TRBD1 14 . TRBV5-1 TGCGCCAGCAGCTTGGCACAGGGGGCAAACGAGCAGTACTTC CASSLAQGANEQYF
TRBJ1-5 . 14 . TRBV3-1/TRBV3-2 TGTGCCAGCAGCCCCCAGGGTAGCAATCAGCCCCAGCATTTT CASSPQGSNQPQHF
TRBJ1-2 . 11 once TRBV12-3/TRBV12-4 TGTGCCAGCAGGGGGAGGGGCGACTACACCTTC CASRGRGDYTF
TRBJ2-5 . 13 . TRBV4-2 TGTGCCAGCAGCCCCGGACTGGGGGAGACCCAGTACTTC CASSPGLGETQYF
TRBJ1-3 TRBD1 16 . TRBV5-1 TGCGCCAGCAGCCGGCGGACAGGGGGCGTGGGAAACACCATATATTTT CASSRRTGGVGNTIYF
TRBJ2-4 . 17 . TRBV28 TGTGCCAGCAGTCCCCTGGGCCCTCGGGGGGCCAAAAACATTCAGTACTTC CASSPLGPRGAKNIQYF
TRBJ2-4 TRBD1 11 . TRBV7-8 TGTGCCAGCAGCCTCGACAGGGTTCAGTACTTC CASSLDRVQYF
TRBJ2-4 . 15 . TRBV30 TGTGCCTGGAGTGTTACAGGGCTCGGGAGGAACATTCAGTACTTC CAWSVTGLGRNIQYF
TRBJ2-4 TRBD2 15 . TRBV11-2 TGTGCCAGCAGCCCCGCCGGGGGGACTCAGGGAATTCAGTACTTC CASSPAGGTQGIQYF
TRBJ2-1 . 14 . TRBV3-1/TRBV3-2 TGTGCCAGCAGCTCTACCGGGGAGCGAGGTGAGCAGTTCTTC CASSSTGERGEQFF
TRBJ1-5 TRBD1 14 . TRBV28 TGTGCCAGCGTCGCAGGGGGCCCCGGTATGGCCCAGCATTTT CASVAGGPGMAQHF
TRBJ1-5 . 14 . TRBV25-1 TGTGCCAGCAGGCAAACAGGGCGTAATCAGCCCCAGCATTTT CASRQTGRNQPQHF
TRBJ2-5 TRBD2 16 once TRBV7-6 TGTGCCAGCAGCTTTGGACTAGCGGGCATCCAAGAGACCCAGTACTTC CASSFGLAGIQETQYF
TRBJ2-1 . 12 . TRBV7-9 TGTGCCAGCAGCCTCCCGGAGACCGGGGGGTTCTTC CASSLPETGGFF
TRBJ1-5 . 15 few TRBV27 TGTGCCAGCAGTCCCGGCGGGGGGCGAAATCAGCCCCAGCATTTT CASSPGGGRNQPQHF
TRBJ1-6 . 15 . TRBV6-5 TGTGCCAGCAGTTCCGGACAGATCGATAATTCACCCCTCCACTTT CASSSGQIDNSPLHF
TRBJ1-6 . 15 . TRBV30 TGTGCCTGGAGTTCCGGACAAATCTATAATTCACCCCTCCACTTT CAWSSGQIYNSPLHF
TRBJ1-1 . 13 . TRBV15 TGTGCCACCAGCAGAGATACAGGGTCCGCAGCTTTCTTT CATSRDTGSAAFF
TRBJ2-7 TRBD2 16 . TRBV27 TGTGCCAGCAGTTCGACCGGGACTAGCGGGAGGATAAAGCAGTACTTC CASSSTGTSGRIKQYF
TRBJ2-5 . 15 . TRBV19 TGTGCCAGTAGTATAGGACCCCGAGGGCGGGAGACCCAGTACTTC CASSIGPRGRETQYF